The 2 T cell receptor beta chains in this list originate from one sample, sequenced in a study of shared clonotypes between healthy human individuals. The table came from immunoSEQ multiplex PCR; TCRdb's copy has only in-frame clones and leaves some out. The top ten hold around 0.4% of the sample, which has around 2.5 million clones, 93% seen once. Input material: naive CD4+ T cells from PBMCs. Subset: CD45RA+ positively selected. The receptors shown here come from a man aged 18 to 29 in good health. Some clones in this sample may be carry-over from other donors' samples.

This sequence joins TRBV2 and TRBJ1-2; D not certain. Germline CDR1 is SNHLY and CDR2 is FYNNEI. This CDR3 region has 13 residues. V lost 6 bases and J lost 0, with 8 bases in between. The CDR3 reads CASSGQTNYGYTF. CDR3 sequence (DNA): TGTGCCAGCAGCGGCCAGACTAACTATGGCTACACCTTC. The full variable domain, with the rest looked up from reference TRBV2 and TRBJ1-2, is EPEVTQTPSHQVTQMGQEVILRCVPISNHLYFYWYRQILGQKVEFLVSFYNNEISEKSEIFDDQFSVERPDGSNFTLKIRSTKLEDSAMYFCASSGQTNYGYTFGSGTRLTVV.

The sample holds one count of this clone. The chain carries TRBV2 and TRBJ2-1; 7 nucleotides match TRBD1. The CDR3 runs 13 residues. Germline assignment: CDR1 SNHLY and CDR2 FYNNEI. V was pared by 6 bases and J by 7 bases, with 6 bases of the junction left unmatched. CDR3 region: CASSRDSTNEQFF. The CDR3 DNA is TGTGCCAGCAGCAGGGACAGTACAAATGAGCAGTTCTTC. Full variable domain (outside the CDR3, taken from reference TRBV2 and TRBJ2-1): EPEVTQTPSHQVTQMGQEVILRCVPISNHLYFYWYRQILGQKVEFLVSFYNNEISEKSEIFDDQFSVERPDGSNFTLKIRSTKLEDSAMYFCASSRDSTNEQFFGPGTRLTVL.